This is a list of T cell receptor beta chains from one sample in a study of cytomegalovirus exposure and HLA in healthy donors. This table comes from immunoSEQ multiplex PCR, and its TCRdb copy is limited to in-frame clones, with some not included. The data contain about 140,000 clones, approximately 80% of them seen just once; the ten biggest clones take up 1.9%. Sequencing input: PBMCs. The receptor source for this set is a woman aged 40 to 49 in good health and CMV-seronegative. Both conserved end residues are part of each CDR3. The order of the fields is CDR3 protein, CDR3 DNA, D gene, clone size, J gene, V gene. The D gene is left open where the match is weak. Clone sizes are given selectively: once, few, many, or a class where the clone is expanded.

CASSQDADSSYEQYF,TGCGCCAGCAGCCAAGATGCGGATAGCTCCTACGAGCAGTACTTC,.,.,TRBJ2-7,TRBV4-3
CASKDGGGYTF,TGTGCCAGCAAAGACGGCGGTGGCTACACCTTC,.,.,TRBJ1-2,TRBV9
CAWAGRGGGYQPQHF,TGTGCCTGGGCCGGGCGTGGGGGCGGGTATCAGCCCCAGCATTTT,.,once,TRBJ1-5,TRBV30
CASSILAEETQYF,TGTGCCAGCAGTATCCTGGCAGAAGAGACCCAGTACTTC,.,.,TRBJ2-5,TRBV7-3
CACPGHTQNSNTGELFF,TGTGCCTGTCCGGGACACACGCAAAACTCGAACACCGGGGAGCTGTTTTTT,.,.,TRBJ2-2,TRBV30
CASSQGDYGYTF,TGTGCCAGCAGTCAGGGCGACTATGGCTACACCTTC,.,.,TRBJ1-2,TRBV11-3
CASRGTGWPQHF,TGTGCCAGTCGCGGGACAGGCTGGCCCCAGCATTTT,TRBD1,.,TRBJ1-5,TRBV28
CASSPGQWETQYF,TGTGCCAGCAGCCCGGGACAGTGGGAGACCCAGTACTTC,TRBD1,.,TRBJ2-5,TRBV7-9
CASSEVQGWGGYTF,TGCGCCAGCAGTGAAGTCCAGGGTTGGGGAGGCTACACCTTC,.,.,TRBJ1-2,TRBV10-2
CASSLASYGEETQYF,TGTGCCAGCAGCTTGGCGAGCTACGGTGAAGAGACCCAGTACTTC,.,.,TRBJ2-5,TRBV5-6
CASSSSSGSGTDTQYF,TGTGCCAGCAGCTCTTCAAGCGGGAGCGGGACAGATACGCAGTATTTT,TRBD2,.,TRBJ2-3,TRBV7-3
CASSLDLALAEQFF,TGTGCCAGCAGCTTAGACCTCGCGCTAGCGGAGCAGTTCTTC,.,.,TRBJ2-1,TRBV11-2
CASSPIGQVPAGNTEAFF,TGTGCCAGCAGTCCAATTGGACAGGTCCCGGCCGGGAACACTGAAGCTTTCTTT,TRBD1,once,TRBJ1-1,TRBV2
CASSLGPGGQGGNTIYF,TGTGCCAGCAGCTTAGGTCCGGGCGGACAGGGGGGAAACACCATATATTTT,TRBD1,.,TRBJ1-3,TRBV7-2
CASSFMTATGELFF,TGCGCCAGCAGCTTTATGACAGCCACCGGGGAGCTGTTTTTT,.,.,TRBJ2-2,TRBV5-1
CASSFPQGPNEKLFF,TGTGCCAGCAGCTTCCCCCAGGGGCCTAATGAAAAACTGTTTTTT,.,.,TRBJ1-4,TRBV7-9
CASSLREGYEQYF,TGTGCCAGCAGCTTACGGGAGGGATACGAGCAGTACTTC,TRBD2,.,TRBJ2-7,TRBV7-9
CASSLGSGTHSYEQYF,TGCGCCAGCAGCTTGGGGAGCGGGACTCACTCCTACGAGCAGTACTTC,TRBD2,.,TRBJ2-7,TRBV5-1
CASSLGRGEIDEQFF,TGTGCCAGCAGCTTAGGGCGGGGGGAAATCGATGAGCAGTTCTTC,TRBD2,.,TRBJ2-1,TRBV7-9
CASSVAATGAEQYF,TGTGCCAGCAGCGTAGCTGCGACAGGGGCCGAGCAGTACTTC,TRBD1,.,TRBJ2-7,TRBV9
CASIGAVILGEQYF,TGTGCCTCGATAGGAGCGGTTATATTGGGGGAGCAGTACTTC,.,once,TRBJ2-7,TRBV2
CASSSPGAGQSLYGYTF,TGTGCCAGCAGTTCCCCCGGAGCAGGGCAATCCTTATATGGCTACACCTTC,.,.,TRBJ1-2,TRBV28
CASSHQWTGDNYGYTF,TGCGCCAGCAGCCACCAGTGGACAGGAGATAACTATGGCTACACCTTC,TRBD1,.,TRBJ1-2,TRBV4-3
CASSNGPVNSYEQYF,TGCGCCAGCAGCAATGGGCCAGTCAACTCCTACGAGCAGTACTTC,.,.,TRBJ2-7,TRBV5-1
CASSPTNPYEQYF,TGTGCCAGCAGCCCCACAAACCCTTACGAGCAGTACTTC,.,.,TRBJ2-7,TRBV14
CASSKQGIGLGYTF,TGTGCCAGCTCGAAACAGGGGATAGGACTCGGCTACACCTTC,TRBD1,.,TRBJ1-2,TRBV18
CASSIRRSLAGTATTQYF,TGTGCCAGTAGTATTAGACGGAGCCTAGCCGGGACAGCCACGACCCAGTACTTC,TRBD1,.,TRBJ2-5,TRBV19
CASSTPRIYEQYF,TGTGCCAGCAGTACCCCTAGGATCTACGAGCAGTACTTC,.,.,TRBJ2-7,TRBV28
CASTPFMTGGETYEQYF,TGTGCCAGCACCCCATTTATGACAGGGGGCGAAACCTACGAGCAGTACTTC,TRBD1,few,TRBJ2-7,TRBV27
CATSTLQGTYEQYF,TGTGCCACCAGCACATTACAGGGGACCTACGAGCAGTACTTC,TRBD1,few,TRBJ2-7,TRBV15
CASSQDGQRAYTDTQYF,TGCGCCAGCAGCCAAGATGGCCAGCGGGCTTACACAGATACGCAGTATTTT,.,few,TRBJ2-3,TRBV4-3
CASSPRRRTGTEAFF,TGTGCCAGCAGCCCACGGAGGAGGACAGGGACTGAAGCTTTCTTT,TRBD1,.,TRBJ1-1,TRBV2
CASSRDRVPYNEQFF,TGTGCCAGCAGCCGAGACAGGGTACCCTACAATGAGCAGTTCTTC,TRBD1,once,TRBJ2-1,TRBV6-5
CASSNLQGTGELFF,TGCGCCAGCAGCAACCTACAGGGAACCGGGGAGCTGTTTTTT,.,.,TRBJ2-2,TRBV5-1
CASSLTGGGYTF,TGTGCCAGCAGTTTAACAGGGGGTGGCTACACCTTC,TRBD1,.,TRBJ1-2,TRBV28
CACKGRVTDTQYF,TGTGCCTGTAAAGGGAGGGTAACAGATACGCAGTATTTT,TRBD2,.,TRBJ2-3,TRBV30
CASKRRRETPNYGYTF,TGTGCCAGTAAACGTCGCCGAGAAACCCCTAACTATGGCTACACCTTC,.,.,TRBJ1-2,TRBV19
CASSISLRLAGGTDTQYF,TGTGCCAGTAGTATATCCCTAAGACTAGCGGGAGGGACAGATACGCAGTATTTT,TRBD2,.,TRBJ2-3,TRBV19
CASSPGGLAGVYEQYF,TGTGCCAGCAGCCCCGGTGGGCTAGCGGGAGTCTACGAGCAGTACTTC,TRBD2,.,TRBJ2-7,TRBV5-4
CASSLSAGQGYTF,TGTGCCAGCAGTTTATCTGCAGGGCAAGGCTACACCTTC,.,.,TRBJ1-2,TRBV28